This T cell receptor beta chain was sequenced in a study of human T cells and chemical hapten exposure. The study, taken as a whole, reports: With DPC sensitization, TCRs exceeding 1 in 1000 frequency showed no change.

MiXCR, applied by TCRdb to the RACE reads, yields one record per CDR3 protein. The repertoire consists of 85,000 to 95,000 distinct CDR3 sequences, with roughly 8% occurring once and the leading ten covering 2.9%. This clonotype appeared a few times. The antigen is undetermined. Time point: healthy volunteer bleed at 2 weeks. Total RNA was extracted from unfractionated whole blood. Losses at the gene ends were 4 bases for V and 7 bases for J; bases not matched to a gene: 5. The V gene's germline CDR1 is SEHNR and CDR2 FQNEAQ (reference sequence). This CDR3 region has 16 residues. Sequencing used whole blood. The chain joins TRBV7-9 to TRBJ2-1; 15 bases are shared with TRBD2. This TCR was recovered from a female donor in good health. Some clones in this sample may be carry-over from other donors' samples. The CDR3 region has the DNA TGTGCCAGCAGCTGGACTAGCGGGAGGGCCGGAAATGAGCAGTTCTTC. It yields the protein CASSWTSGRAGNEQFF.